The present entry profiles one T cell receptor beta chain with its context. The antigen remains undetermined. The primer mix had 60 Vbeta and 13 Jbeta primers. Assay used: immunoSEQ multiplex PCR; TCRdb lists only in-frame clones, some missing. This table has approximately 70,000 clones, about 74% appearing once. The germline V gene encodes CDR1 LGHNA and CDR2 YNFKEQ. J was trimmed by 5 bases and V by 5 bases; bases with no gene match: 10. The CDR3 runs to 15 residues. The sample originates from a study of cytomegalovirus exposure and HLA in healthy donors. Study-level information: Among the 400 or so donors who were genotyped, about 84% fell in the genetic ancestry cluster that is associated with self-reported Caucasian donors. Regarding the study as a whole: TCR beta chains numbering some 150 were designated cytomegalovirus-associated. The authors later found HLA-associated TCR beta chains more clonally expanded than equally common others.

Sequencing was done on a sample of PBMCs. The sequence derives from a woman in her fifties or sixties in good health and CMV-seropositive. The rearrangement uses TRBV4-2 and TRBJ2-5; TRBD2 matches 8 bases. CDR3 nucleotide sequence: TGTGCCAGCAGCGGTAGCGGGGATAAGATGGAGACCCAGTACTTC. The encoded protein is CASSGSGDKMETQYF.